These 22 T cell receptor beta chains were all obtained from the same sample, sequenced in a study of T cells after yellow fever vaccination. Each CDR3 protein gets one entry after TCRdb re-called the 5' RACE reads with MiXCR. The data contain about 320,000 distinct CDR3 sequences, about 10% of them seen just once; the ten biggest clones take up approximately 3.3%. Sample: CD4+ T cells sorted from PBMCs, taken 45 days after the yellow fever booster vaccination. The source of these receptors is a man younger than 35 who received the YFV17D yellow fever vaccine.

This sequence joins TRBV6-5 and TRBJ2-1; 8 nucleotides agree with TRBD2. The germline CDR1 and CDR2 sequences are MNHEY and SVGAGI. The CDR3 loop spans 15 amino acids. Trimming at V came to 7 bases and at J to 6 bases, leaving 11 bases not matched to a gene. CDR3 protein: CASTPPGGNGNEQFF. The DNA of the CDR3 is TGTGCCAGCACCCCCCCGGGGGGGAATGGCAATGAGCAGTTCTTC.

V is TRBV7-2 and J is TRBJ2-2, with 9 bases lining up with TRBD2. The CDR3 spans 18 residues. V gave up 0 bases and J gave up 1 base; unmatched junction bases: 6. Germline lookup yields CDR1 SGHTA and CDR2 FQGNSA. The CDR3 nucleotides are TGTGCCAGCAGCTTAGCGCTTAGCGGGGGCCGGAACACCGGGGAGCTGTTTTTT. It specifies CASSLALSGGRNTGELFF.

This chain joins TRBV29-1 and TRBJ1-1; D remains unclear. V lost 6 bases, J lost 3 bases, and 8 bases lay in between. Germline V CDR1 and CDR2: SQVTM, ANQGSEA. The CDR3 runs 11 residues. The CDR3 DNA reads TGCAGCGTAATCCGGTACACTGAAGCTTTCTTT. It is translated as CSVIRYTEAFF.

This clonotype was picked up a small number of times. This chain links TRBV5-1 with TRBJ2-3; 8 nucleotides agree with TRBD2. CDR1 is SGHRS and CDR2 is YFSETQ in the germline V gene. This CDR3 is 14 amino acids long. V lost 4 bases and J lost 6; bases outside the gene matches: 7. The DNA for the CDR3 is TGCGCCAGCAGCGAGCGGACTAGCATGGATACGCAGTATTTT. It translates to CASSERTSMDTQYF.

This clonotype was detected a few times. The J gene is TRBJ1-1, the V gene TRBV5-6, with D possibly matching TRBD1 (5 bases). The CDR3 covers 17 residues. V was clipped by 4 bases and J by 4 bases, with 23 bases between them. Germline CDR1 is SGHDT and CDR2 is YYEEEE. CDR3 sequence (DNA): TGTGCCAGCAGCCCGGGGTGGGGCGCAGGGTCGGGCACTGAAGCTTTCTTT. As protein: CASSPGWGAGSGTEAFF.

V is TRBV5-1 and J is TRBJ1-3; TRBD1 aligns across 8 bases. The CDR3 has 15 residues. V was pared by 4 bases and J by 3 bases, with 6 bases of the junction left unmatched. Germline CDR1 and CDR2: SGHRS and YFSETQ. This CDR3 is CASSAQGDDGNTIYF. The DNA of the CDR3 is TGCGCCAGCAGCGCACAGGGGGACGATGGAAACACCATATATTTT.

In its sample, this clonotype was seen many times. The junction and the germline gene differ at one end; a read error may be behind it. The CDR3 DNA reads as TGTGCTAGCAGCCGAACAGGGGCCGGGGAGCTGTTTTTT. The encoded protein is CASSRTGAGELFF. This rearrangement joins TRBV7-7 to TRBJ2-2; TRBD1 aligns across 7 bases. The germline gives CDR1 SSHAT, CDR2 FNYEAQ (reference sequence). The CDR3 length is 13 residues.

This CDR3 reads CSARRGQRNQPQHF. CDR3 sequence (DNA): TGCAGTGCTAGACGGGGACAGCGCAATCAGCCCCAGCATTTT. The chain is built from TRBV20-1 and TRBJ1-5, with 7 nucleotides matching TRBD1. The J segment lost 2 bases and the V segment lost 2 bases, leaving 3 bases of the junction unmatched. Germline-derived CDR1 and CDR2 are DFQATT and SNEGSKA (reference sequence). The CDR3 totals 14 residues.

This clonotype was found many times. The J gene is TRBJ1-5, the V gene TRBV12-3 or TRBV12-4; 9 nucleotides match TRBD1. V lost 3 bases and J lost 4; bases outside the gene matches: 1. This CDR3 comprises 14 residues. The CDR3: CASSFDRGNQPQHF. The CDR3 DNA follows: TGTGCCAGCAGTTTTGACAGGGGGAATCAGCCCCAGCATTTT.

The rearrangement links TRBV4-2 to TRBJ2-1; D call uncertain. This CDR3 has 14 amino acids. Germline V gives CDR1 LGHNA, CDR2 YNFKEQ. Deletions cut 3 bases from V and 3 bases from J, with 9 bases between. DNA of the CDR3: TGTGCCAGCAGCCAGGACCGGTTCTACAATGAGCAGTTCTTC. Its protein product is CASSQDRFYNEQFF.

In regard to this clonotype: A much larger clone differs from this one at a single base, so this may be a read error. The chain employs TRBV6-2 or TRBV6-3 and TRBJ2-7; possibly TRBD2 for D (6 bases). V was pared by 5 bases and J by 4 bases, with 15 bases between. The CDR3 extends over 14 amino acids. CDR1 is MNHEY and CDR2 is SVGEGT in the germline V gene. Here the CDR3 DNA reads TGTGCCAGCAGTACACCTAGCGCCAGATACGAGCAGTACGTC. Encoded protein: CASSTPSARYEQYV.

This clonotype was counted ten times or more. V usage is TRBV5-1 and J usage is TRBJ1-1, with D tentatively TRBD1 (5 bases). The V gene lost 0 bases and the J gene lost 4 bases, with 10 bases spanning the gap. This CDR3 contains 14 residues. CDR1 and CDR2 (germline): SGHRS, YFSETQ. CDR3 loop: CASSLVGASTEAFF. CDR3 bases: TGCGCCAGCAGCTTGGTAGGGGCCAGCACTGAAGCTTTCTTT.

This clonotype was found a few times. This chain links TRBV2 with TRBJ2-7, with D unresolved. Germline V gene data show CDR1 as SNHLY and CDR2 as FYNNEI. V was trimmed by 2 bases and J by 1 base, leaving 9 bases between them. The CDR3 runs 14 residues. CDR3 DNA sequence: TGTGCCAGCAGTGAACTGGCCAGTTCCTACGAGCAGTACGTC. Translated: CASSELASSYEQYV.

This clonotype was recorded many times. This sequence joins TRBV7-8 and TRBJ1-2; D remains ambiguous. Trimming removed 4 bases at V and 5 bases at J, with 8 bases between. This CDR3 has 12 amino acids. Germline assignment: CDR1 SGHVS and CDR2 FQNEAQ. Here the CDR3 DNA reads TGTGCCAGCAGCTCCTTGGGGTATGGCTACACCTTC. Its protein product is CASSSLGYGYTF.

This clonotype was counted a few times. This chain links TRBV5-1 with TRBJ1-6, with D unclear. The CDR3 covers 15 residues. V was clipped by 4 bases and J by 5 bases, with 13 bases between them. CDR1 and CDR2 (germline): SGHRS, YFSETQ. In DNA, the CDR3 is TGCGCCAGCAGCCCTGACACGGGCCATAATTCACCCCTCCACTTT. It is translated as CASSPDTGHNSPLHF.

V usage is TRBV5-8 and J usage is TRBJ2-1; D gene unclear. The germline CDR1 and CDR2 sequences are SGHTS and YDEGEE. The CDR3 sequence is 12 residues long. V was pared by 4 bases and J by 9 bases, with 11 bases between. The CDR3 spells CASSPQWAEQFF. CDR3 in DNA: TGTGCCAGCAGCCCCCAGTGGGCTGAGCAGTTCTTC.

This clonotype was seen a handful of times. This sequence joins TRBV6-6 and TRBJ1-1; possibly TRBD1 for D (5 bases). V dropped 0 bases and J dropped 0 bases, with 8 bases sitting between them. Germline lookup yields CDR1 MNHNY and CDR2 SVGAGI (reference sequence). The CDR3 is 15 amino acids. The CDR3 bases are TGTGCCAGCAGTTACTCGGCAGGGATGAACACTGAAGCTTTCTTT. It specifies CASSYSAGMNTEAFF.

This clonotype came up many times. The V call is TRBV5-1, the J call TRBJ1-2; 7 bases line up with TRBD1. Looked up from germline, CDR1 is SGHRS and CDR2 is YFSETQ. V dropped 4 bases and J dropped 3; count of bases not matched to a gene: 12. The CDR3 has 16 amino acids. In DNA form, the CDR3 reads TGCGCCAGCAGCCCAAATACAGGGGCGTTTGACTATGGCTACACCTTC. Its translation: CASSPNTGAFDYGYTF.

This clonotype was seen a few times. The chain links TRBV29-1 to TRBJ1-1, with D perhaps TRBD1 (6 bases). The CDR3 sequence is 15 residues long. Germline CDR1 is SQVTM and CDR2 is ANQGSEA. Trimming left V 1 base short and J 0 bases short, with 12 bases between. CDR3 in DNA: TGCAGCGTTGAAGGGGACATTAGGATGAACACTGAAGCTTTCTTT. This gives the protein CSVEGDIRMNTEAFF.

This clonotype was observed a handful of times. The V call is TRBV7-2, the J call TRBJ2-5; 11 nucleotides line up with TRBD2. V shed 6 bases, J shed 4 bases, and the junction held 1 base outside the gene matches. This CDR3 is 13 amino acids long. CDR1 is SGHTA and CDR2 is FQGNSA in the germline V gene. The CDR3: CASRGLAGETQYF. CDR3 sequence (DNA): TGTGCCAGCAGAGGACTAGCGGGAGAGACCCAGTACTTC.

This clonotype has only a few counts. The rearrangement joins TRBV11-2 to TRBJ2-1, with TRBD2 matching over 11 bases. Germline trimming cut 5 bases from V and 4 bases from J; bases unmatched to any gene: 7. The CDR3 covers 16 residues. The germline gives CDR1 SGHAT, CDR2 FQNNGV. CDR3 coding DNA: TGTGCCAGCAGCACCGGGACTAGCGGCGCATACAATGAGCAGTTCTTC. This encodes CASSTGTSGAYNEQFF.

The chain recombines TRBV2 with TRBJ1-1; no reliable D call. The CDR3 consists of 14 residues. Germline V gene data show CDR1 as SNHLY and CDR2 as FYNNEI. V was trimmed by 3 bases and J by 0 bases, leaving 8 bases between them. The CDR3 nucleotides read TGTGCCAGCAGTGAGGAGTCCATGAACACTGAAGCTTTCTTT. Amino acid sequence: CASSEESMNTEAFF.